What follows are 7 T cell receptor beta chains derived from one specimen sequenced in a study of T cells in narcolepsy (dated 2018 in TCRdb). Libraries were constructed by the immunoSEQ multiplex PCR assay. In its TCRdb copy, this immuneACCESS table keeps in-frame sequences only and misses some clones. Where compared with another copy, unresolved V genes explain less than half of these, and the others have no known cause. For this sample the table gives about 34,000 clones, of which about 81% were detected only once. The top ten clones comprise 2% to 3% of the sample. The material sequenced was CD45RA- memory CD4+ T cells from PBMCs. Reading the label with the study, this specimen's cell subset or site is: memory T cells sorted ex vivo from peripheral blood. These TCRs come from a human donor with narcolepsy.

V and J are TRBV28 and TRBJ1-2; TRBD1 is a possible D gene (5 bases). The germline CDR1 and CDR2 sequences are MDHEN and SYDVKM. This CDR3 is built from 14 residues. V lost 4 bases and J 2 bases, leaving 11 bases between the germline ends. The CDR3: CASSSQTVNYGYTF. The CDR3, as DNA: TGTGCCAGCAGTTCTCAGACAGTCAACTATGGCTACACCTTC.

V gene TRBV7-3 combines with J gene TRBJ2-2; 8 positions agree with TRBD1. V lost 5 bases and J lost 6; bases outside the gene matches: 11. The germline gives CDR1 SGHTA, CDR2 FQGTGA. The length of the CDR3 is 16 residues. The CDR3 bases are TGTGCCAGCAGCCGGGGAGACAGGGGAGGATCCGGGGAGCTGTTTTTT. As protein: CASSRGDRGGSGELFF.

The chain carries TRBV18 and TRBJ2-1, with D tentatively TRBD1 (6 bases). CDR1 is KGHSH, CDR2 LQKENI, per germline. The CDR3 extends over 16 amino acids. V lost 6 bases to trimming and J lost 6 bases, with 21 bases between them. CDR3 residues: CASSRRPHRDANEQFF. CDR3 in DNA: TGTGCCAGCTCCAGGCGCCCGCACAGGGATGCCAATGAGCAGTTCTTC.

This chain connects TRBV6-7 to TRBJ2-6; D may be TRBD1 (5 bases). TRBV6-7 falls under the ORF class, with uncertain function. V lost 0 bases and J 0 bases, leaving 12 bases between the germline ends. This CDR3 region has 18 residues. The CDR3 coding sequence is TGTGCCAGCAGTTACTCGAAGGACACCCGCTCTGGGGCCAACGTCCTGACTTTC. This gives the protein CASSYSKDTRSGANVLTF.

The chain joins TRBV7-9 to TRBJ1-1; D not resolved. This CDR3 region has 15 residues. Per germline, CDR1 SEHNR and CDR2 FQNEAQ (reference sequence). With 6 bases removed from V and 1 base from J, the gap between germline ends came to 15 bases. In nucleotides, the CDR3 is TGTGCCAGCAGTCCTAACGGGTCACCGAACACTGAAGCTTTCTTT. This gives the protein CASSPNGSPNTEAFF.

This chain connects TRBV9 to TRBJ2-1; 10 positions match TRBD2. The CDR3 loop spans 19 amino acids. V lost 6 bases and J lost 3; bases outside the gene matches: 18. Looked up from germline, CDR1 is SGDLS and CDR2 is YYNGEE. The CDR3 spells CASTTRGASGGKIYNEQFF. The CDR3, as DNA: TGTGCCAGCACCACCAGAGGTGCTAGCGGGGGAAAAATCTACAATGAGCAGTTCTTC.

The rearrangement uses TRBV5-1 and TRBJ2-3; TRBD1 agrees at 7 bases. J lost 5 bases, V lost 5 bases, and 14 bases had no gene match. From germline, CDR1 is SGHRS and CDR2 YFSETQ. The CDR3 runs to 16 residues. CDR3 amino acids: CASRSDRIGSGDTQYF. The CDR3 DNA reads TGCGCCAGCAGATCGGACAGGATAGGGTCGGGAGATACGCAGTATTTT. Full variable domain (rest looked up from reference TRBV5-1 and TRBJ2-3): KAGVTQTPRYLIKTRGQQVTLSCSPISGHRSVSWYQQTPGQGLQFLFEYFSETQRNKGNFPGRFSGRQFSNSRSEMNVSTLELGDSALYLCASRSDRIGSGDTQYFGPGTRLTVL.